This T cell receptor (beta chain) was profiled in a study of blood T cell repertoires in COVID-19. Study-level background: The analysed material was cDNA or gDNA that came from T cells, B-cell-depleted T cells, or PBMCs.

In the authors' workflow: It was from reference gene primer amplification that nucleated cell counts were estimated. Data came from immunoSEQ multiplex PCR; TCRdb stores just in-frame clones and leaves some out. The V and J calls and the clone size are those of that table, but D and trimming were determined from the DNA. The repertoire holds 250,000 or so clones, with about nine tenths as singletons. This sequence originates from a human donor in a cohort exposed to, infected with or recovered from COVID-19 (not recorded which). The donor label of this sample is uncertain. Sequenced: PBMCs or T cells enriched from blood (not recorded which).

The CDR3 nucleotides read TGTGCCAGCAGCGGGCAGGGGTTGGGGTGGCCCTCTGGAAACACCATATATTTT. Protein sequence: CASSGQGLGWPSGNTIYF. This chain connects TRBV9 to TRBJ1-3; D is perhaps TRBD1 (6 bases). CDR1 is SGDLS and CDR2 is YYNGEE in the germline V gene. Trimming pared 3 bases from V and 0 bases from J, leaving 19 bases between. The CDR3 spans 18 residues. The entire variable domain, with the rest obtained from reference TRBV9 and TRBJ1-3, is as follows: DSGVTQTPKHLITATGQRVTLRCSPRSGDLSVYWYQQSLDQGLQFLIQYYNGEERAKGNILERFSAQQFPDLHSELNLSSLELGDSALYFCASSGQGLGWPSGNTIYFGEGSWLTVV.